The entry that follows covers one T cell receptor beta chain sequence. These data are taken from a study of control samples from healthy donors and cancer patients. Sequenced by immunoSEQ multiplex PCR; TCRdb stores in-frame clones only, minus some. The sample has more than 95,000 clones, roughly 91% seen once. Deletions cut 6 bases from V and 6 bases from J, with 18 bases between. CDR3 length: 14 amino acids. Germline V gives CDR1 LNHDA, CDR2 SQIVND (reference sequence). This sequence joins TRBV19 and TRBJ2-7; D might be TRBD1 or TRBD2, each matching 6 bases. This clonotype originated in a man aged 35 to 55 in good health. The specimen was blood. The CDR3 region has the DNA TGTGCCAGTAGACGGACCCCCGGGGGCCTCGAGCAGTACTTC. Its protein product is CASRRTPGGLEQYF.